This TCR beta chain was sequenced during a study of patients and donors after allogeneic stem cell transplantation. The CDR3 consists of 17 residues. Per germline, CDR1 SNHLY and CDR2 FYNNEI. J gave up 6 bases and V 7 bases, and 16 bases lay outside the gene matches. A single record per CDR3 protein comes from TCRdb applying MiXCR to the RT-PCR reads. Here the sample spans about a million distinct CDR3 sequences, under 20% being singletons. The chain has TRBV2 and TRBJ2-1, with 9 positions matching TRBD2. Sequenced material: blood, either unsorted or a sorted T cell fraction (not recorded which). This receptor was identified in a human donor who was either an allogeneic HSCT recipient or a stem cell or donor lymphocyte infusion donor (not recorded which). It is not recorded whose cells these are; they may come from a transplant donor. This CDR3 reads CASTWSSGGQYINEQFF. CDR3 nucleotides: TGTGCCAGCACCTGGTCCAGCGGGGGGCAGTATATCAATGAGCAGTTCTTC.